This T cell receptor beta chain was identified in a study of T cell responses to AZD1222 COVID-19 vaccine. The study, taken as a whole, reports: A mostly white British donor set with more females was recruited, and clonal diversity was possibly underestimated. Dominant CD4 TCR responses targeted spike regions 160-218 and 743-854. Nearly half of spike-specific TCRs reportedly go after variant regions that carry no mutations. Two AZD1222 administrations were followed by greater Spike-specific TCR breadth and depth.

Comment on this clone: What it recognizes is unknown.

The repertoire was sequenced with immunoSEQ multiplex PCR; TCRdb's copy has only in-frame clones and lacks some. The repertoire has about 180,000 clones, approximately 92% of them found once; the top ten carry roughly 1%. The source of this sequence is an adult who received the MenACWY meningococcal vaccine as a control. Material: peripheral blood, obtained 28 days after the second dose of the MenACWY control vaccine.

The CDR3 DNA follows: TGCGCCAGCAGCCGGGAATCCCTGAGGGGGTCCCCTTCGGAGCAGTTCTTC. This translates into CASSRESLRGSPSEQFF. The V and J genes are TRBV4-1 and TRBJ2-1; D might be TRBD1 (6 bases). Trimming stripped 4 bases from V and 10 bases from J, with 26 bases between. Germline V gene sequence: CDR1 MGHRA, CDR2 YSYEKL. The length of the CDR3 is 17 residues.